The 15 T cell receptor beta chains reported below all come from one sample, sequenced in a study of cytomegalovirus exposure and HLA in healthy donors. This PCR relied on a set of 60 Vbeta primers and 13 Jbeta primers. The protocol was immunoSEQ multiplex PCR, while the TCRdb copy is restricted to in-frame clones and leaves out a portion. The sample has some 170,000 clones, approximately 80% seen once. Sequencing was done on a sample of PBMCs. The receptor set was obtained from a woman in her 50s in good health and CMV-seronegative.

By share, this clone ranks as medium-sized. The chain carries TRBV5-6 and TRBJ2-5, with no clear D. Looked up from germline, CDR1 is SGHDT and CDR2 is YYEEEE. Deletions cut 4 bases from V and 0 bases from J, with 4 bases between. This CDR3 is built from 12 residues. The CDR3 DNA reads TGTGCCAGCAGCCGTGACCAAGAGACCCAGTACTTC. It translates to CASSRDQETQYF.

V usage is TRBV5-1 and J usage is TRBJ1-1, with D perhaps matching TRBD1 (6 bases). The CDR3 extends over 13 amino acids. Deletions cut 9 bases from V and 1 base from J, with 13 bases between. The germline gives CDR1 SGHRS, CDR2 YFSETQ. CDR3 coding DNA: TGCGCCACCTCGCGGACAGAGAACACTGAAGCTTTCTTT. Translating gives CATSRTENTEAFF. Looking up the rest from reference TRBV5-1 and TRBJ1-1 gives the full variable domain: KAGVTQTPRYLIKTRGQQVTLSCSPISGHRSVSWYQQTPGQGLQFLFEYFSETQRNKGNFPGRFSGRQFSNSRSEMNVSTLELGDSALYLCATSRTENTEAFFGQGTRLTVV.

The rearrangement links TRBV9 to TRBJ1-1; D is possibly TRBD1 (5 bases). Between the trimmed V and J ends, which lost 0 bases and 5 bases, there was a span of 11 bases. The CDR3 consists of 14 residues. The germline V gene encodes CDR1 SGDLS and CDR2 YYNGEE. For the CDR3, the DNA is TGTGCCAGCAGCGTAGGGAGGGGAGGGACTGAAGCTTTCTTT. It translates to CASSVGRGGTEAFF. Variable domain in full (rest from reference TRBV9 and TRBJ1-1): DSGVTQTPKHLITATGQRVTLRCSPRSGDLSVYWYQQSLDQGLQFLIQYYNGEERAKGNILERFSAQQFPDLHSELNLSSLELGDSALYFCASSVGRGGTEAFFGQGTRLTVV.

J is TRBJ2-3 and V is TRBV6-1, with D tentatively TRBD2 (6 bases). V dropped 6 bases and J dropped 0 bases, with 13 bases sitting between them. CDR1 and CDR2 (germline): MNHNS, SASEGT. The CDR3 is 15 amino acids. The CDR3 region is CASRNPGLSTDTQYF. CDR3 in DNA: TGTGCCAGCAGAAACCCGGGACTTAGCACAGATACGCAGTATTTT.

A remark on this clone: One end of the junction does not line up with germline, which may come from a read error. For the CDR3, the DNA is TGTGCCGCCAGCAGAGTAACGGGTGAAGCTTTCTTT. It is translated as CAASRVTGEAFF. The rearrangement uses TRBV15 and TRBJ1-1; no reliable D call. CDR3 length: 12 amino acids. CDR1 LNHNV and CDR2 YYDKDF come from the germline V gene (reference sequence).

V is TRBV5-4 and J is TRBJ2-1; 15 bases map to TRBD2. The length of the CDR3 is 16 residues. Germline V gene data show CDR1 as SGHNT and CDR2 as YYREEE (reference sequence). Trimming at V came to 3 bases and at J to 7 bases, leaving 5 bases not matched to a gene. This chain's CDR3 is CASSWGTSGRLNEQFF. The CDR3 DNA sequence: TGTGCCAGCAGCTGGGGGACTAGCGGGAGGCTGAATGAGCAGTTCTTC.

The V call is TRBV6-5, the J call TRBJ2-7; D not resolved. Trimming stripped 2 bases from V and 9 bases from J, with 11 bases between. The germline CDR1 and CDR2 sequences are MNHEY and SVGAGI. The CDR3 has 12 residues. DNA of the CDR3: TGTGCCAGCAGTTACCCCGGGTTTGGGCAGTACTTC. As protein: CASSYPGFGQYF.

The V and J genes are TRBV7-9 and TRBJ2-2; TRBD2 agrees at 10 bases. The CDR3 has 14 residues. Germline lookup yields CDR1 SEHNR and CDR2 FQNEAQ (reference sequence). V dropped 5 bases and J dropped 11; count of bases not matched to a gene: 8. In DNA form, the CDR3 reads TGTGCCAGCAGCCGAGCGGGGGGGAAGAACGAGCTGTTTTTT. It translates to CASSRAGGKNELFF.

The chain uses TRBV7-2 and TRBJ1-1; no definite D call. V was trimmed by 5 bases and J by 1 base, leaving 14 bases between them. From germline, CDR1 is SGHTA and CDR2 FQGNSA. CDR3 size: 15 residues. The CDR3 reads CASSRRAGGNTEAFF. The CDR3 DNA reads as TGTGCCAGCAGCCGACGCGCCGGAGGGAACACTGAAGCTTTCTTT.

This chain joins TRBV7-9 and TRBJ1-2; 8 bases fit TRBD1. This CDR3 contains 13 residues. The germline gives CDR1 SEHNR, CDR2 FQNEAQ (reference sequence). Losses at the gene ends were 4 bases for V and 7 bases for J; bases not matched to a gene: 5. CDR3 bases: TGTGCCAGCAGCTCGACAGGGGCGGGTGGCTACACCTTC. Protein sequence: CASSSTGAGGYTF.

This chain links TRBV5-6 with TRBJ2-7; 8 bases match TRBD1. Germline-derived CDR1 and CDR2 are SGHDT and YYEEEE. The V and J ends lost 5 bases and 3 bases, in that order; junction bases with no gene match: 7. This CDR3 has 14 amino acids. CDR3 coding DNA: TGTGCCAGCAGTGACCCAGGGGGCGTCTACGAGCAGTACTTC. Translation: CASSDPGGVYEQYF.

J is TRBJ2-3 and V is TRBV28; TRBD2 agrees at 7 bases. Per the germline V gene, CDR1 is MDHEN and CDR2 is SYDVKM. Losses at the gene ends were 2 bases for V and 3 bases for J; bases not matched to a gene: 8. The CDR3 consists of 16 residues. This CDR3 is CASSLGRRGRTDTQYF. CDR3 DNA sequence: TGTGCCAGCAGTTTAGGGAGGCGGGGGAGGACAGATACGCAGTATTTT. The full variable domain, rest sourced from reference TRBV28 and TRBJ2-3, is DVKVTQSSRYLVKRTGEKVFLECVQDMDHENMFWYRQDPGLGLRLIYFSYDVKMKEKGDIPEGYSVSREKKERFSLILESASTNQTSMYLCASSLGRRGRTDTQYFGPGTRLTVL.

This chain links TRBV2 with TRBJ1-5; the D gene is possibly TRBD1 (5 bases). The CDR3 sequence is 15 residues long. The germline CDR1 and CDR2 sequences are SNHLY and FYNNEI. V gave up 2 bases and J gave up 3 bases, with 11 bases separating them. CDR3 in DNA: TGTGCCAGCAGTGAATTGGGGCGATCCAATCAGCCCCAGCATTTT. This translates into CASSELGRSNQPQHF.

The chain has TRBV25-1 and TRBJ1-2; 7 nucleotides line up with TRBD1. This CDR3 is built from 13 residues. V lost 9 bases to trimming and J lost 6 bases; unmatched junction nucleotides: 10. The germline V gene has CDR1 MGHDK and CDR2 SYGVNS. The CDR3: CASTLTGIHGYTF. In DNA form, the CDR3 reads TGTGCCAGTACACTGACAGGGATTCATGGCTACACCTTC.

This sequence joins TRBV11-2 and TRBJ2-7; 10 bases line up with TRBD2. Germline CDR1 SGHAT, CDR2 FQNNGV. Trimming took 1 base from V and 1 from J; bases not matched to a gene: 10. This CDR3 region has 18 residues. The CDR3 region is CASSLASASGGRSYEQYF. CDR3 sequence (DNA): TGTGCCAGCAGCTTAGCATCGGCTAGCGGGGGCCGTTCCTACGAGCAGTACTTC.